Below, 19 T cell receptor beta chains from the same sample are listed, as sequenced in a study of blood T cell repertoires in COVID-19 (dated by TCRdb to 2020 to 2021). Library generation was performed with the immunoSEQ multiplex PCR assay. TCRdb took this table from immuneACCESS and kept in-frame rearrangements with V and J called. Such tables lack part of the clones; where checked against another copy, unresolved V genes explain under half of the gap, and the rest is unexplained. The sample contains 190,000 or so clones, roughly 87% of them found a single time. The ten largest clones capture approximately 2.4% of the sample. Sequenced: PBMCs or T cells enriched from blood (not recorded which). The receptors were gathered from a woman aged 25-40 years who had recovered from COVID-19.

J is TRBJ1-2 and V is TRBV7-2, with 9 bases that match TRBD1. The ends lost 5 bases at V and 1 base at J; junction bases unmatched: 5. The CDR3 is 15 amino acids. Germline V CDR1 and CDR2: SGHTA, FQGNSA. The CDR3 loop reads CASSRQTGGNYGYTF. For the CDR3, the DNA is TGTGCCAGCAGCAGACAGACAGGGGGTAACTATGGCTACACCTTC.

The chain recombines TRBV15 with TRBJ1-3, with 10 bases identical to TRBD1. CDR3 length: 19 residues. Germline CDR1 is LNHNV and CDR2 is YYDKDF (reference sequence). J lost 0 bases, V lost 3 bases, and 11 bases had no gene match. This CDR3 is CATSSVLGQGVNSGNTIYF. The CDR3 coding sequence is TGTGCCACCAGCAGTGTCCTAGGACAGGGGGTTAACTCTGGAAACACCATATATTTT. Full variable domain (missing parts from reference TRBV15 and TRBJ1-3): DAMVIQNPRYQVTQFGKPVTLSCSQTLNHNVMYWYQQKSSQAPKLLFHYYDKDFNNEADTPDNFQSRRPNTSFCFLDIRSPGLGDTAMYLCATSSVLGQGVNSGNTIYFGEGSWLTVV.

V and J are TRBV6-5 and TRBJ1-1; 7 bases line up with TRBD1. Germline trimming cut 5 bases from V and 6 bases from J; bases unmatched to any gene: 9. Germline assignment: CDR1 MNHEY and CDR2 SVGAGI. This CDR3 region has 14 residues. This CDR3 reads CASSLRQGIAEAFF. In DNA form, the CDR3 reads TGTGCCAGCAGTCTTAGACAGGGTATCGCTGAAGCTTTCTTT.

In this sample, this clone turned up a few times. The gene calls are TRBV14 and TRBJ1-2; 7 nucleotides align to TRBD1. Per germline, CDR1 SGHDN and CDR2 FVKESK. V shed 4 bases, J shed 3 bases, and the junction held 8 bases outside the gene matches. This CDR3 is built from 15 residues. The CDR3 DNA reads TGTGCCAGCAGCCCAACAGGGGCTACTCACTATGGCTACACCTTC. Translated, it gives CASSPTGATHYGYTF.

A few counts support this clone. J is TRBJ1-1 and V is TRBV19, with D unclear. V lost 6 bases and J 2 bases, leaving 4 bases between the germline ends. The CDR3 covers 11 residues. Per germline, CDR1 LNHDA and CDR2 SQIVND (reference sequence). The CDR3 DNA is TGTGCCAGTAGGTCTAACACTGAAGCTTTCTTT. Its protein is CASRSNTEAFF.

This clone was recorded only once. The CDR3 DNA sequence: TGTGCCAGTAGTATAGGGGAGATGAACACCGGGGAGCTGTTTTTT. Protein product: CASSIGEMNTGELFF. The chain has TRBV19 and TRBJ2-2; D is perhaps TRBD2 (5 bases). V lost 1 base, J lost 1 base, and 7 bases lay in between. From germline, CDR1 is LNHDA and CDR2 SQIVND (reference sequence). This CDR3 comprises 15 residues.

This chain links TRBV4-3 with TRBJ1-1, with D possibly TRBD1 on 5 matching bases. From germline, CDR1 is LGHNA and CDR2 YSLEER. Deletions cut 4 bases from V and 0 bases from J, with 15 bases between. The CDR3 is 16 amino acids. The CDR3 is CASSPAGRGLNTEAFF. The CDR3 nucleotides are TGCGCCAGCAGCCCAGCGGGTCGGGGCTTGAACACTGAAGCTTTCTTT.

The chain employs TRBV9 and TRBJ1-2; possibly TRBD1 for D (6 bases). Trimming removed 5 bases from V and 1 base from J, with 15 bases in between. This CDR3 has 15 amino acids. The germline gives CDR1 SGDLS, CDR2 YYNGEE. The CDR3 protein is CASRPPQGDNYGYTF. The CDR3 bases are TGTGCCAGCAGGCCCCCACAGGGTGATAACTATGGCTACACCTTC.

The chain combines TRBV5-1 with TRBJ1-1; TRBD1 agrees at 9 bases. This CDR3 spans 14 amino acids. Per the germline V gene, CDR1 is SGHRS and CDR2 is YFSETQ. Trimming took 5 bases from V and 3 from J; bases not matched to a gene: 5. CDR3 in DNA: TGCGCCAGCAGGACAGGGGGGCAAGACACTGAAGCTTTCTTT. Translation: CASRTGGQDTEAFF.

The rearrangement joins TRBV7-2 to TRBJ1-5, with D possibly matching TRBD1 (6 bases). Trimming cost V 1 base and J 6 bases, with 10 bases left between them. The CDR3 contains 14 residues. In germline, CDR1 is SGHTA, CDR2 FQGNSA. CDR3 DNA sequence: TGTGCCAGCAGCTTAGGCAGGGGCAGTCAGCCCCAGCATTTT. Amino acids: CASSLGRGSQPQHF.

This chain links TRBV27 with TRBJ2-7, with 7 positions matching TRBD1. The V gene's germline CDR1 is MNHEY and CDR2 SMNVEV (reference sequence). The CDR3 length is 16 residues. The junction had 14 bases not matched to a gene; V was cut back by 4 bases and J by 5 bases. The chain's CDR3 is CASSSPQGRALHEQYF. The CDR3 bases are TGTGCCAGCAGTTCGCCACAGGGGCGCGCACTCCACGAGCAGTACTTC.

This clone was counted between two and nine times. The chain has TRBV18 and TRBJ1-6; 8 nucleotides agree with TRBD1. Germline V gene sequence: CDR1 KGHSH, CDR2 LQKENI. With 3 bases clipped from V and 8 bases from J, the junction kept 3 bases outside the gene matches. The CDR3 is made up of 14 amino acids. CDR3 DNA: TGTGCCAGCTCACCCCAGGGGGCTGATTCACCCCTCCACTTT. This translates into CASSPQGADSPLHF. Complete variable domain (other parts from reference TRBV18 and TRBJ1-6): NAGVMQNPRHLVRRRGQEARLRCSPMKGHSHVYWYRQLPEEGLKFMVYLQKENIIDESGMPKERFSAEFPKEGPSILRIQQVVRGDSAAYFCASSPQGADSPLHFGNGTRLTVT.

This clone was counted only a few times. The CDR3 spells CASRTYRVYGARRGYTF. The CDR3 DNA is TGTGCCAGCAGGACCTACAGGGTTTATGGCGCCCGGCGAGGCTACACCTTC. This chain joins TRBV27 and TRBJ1-2; the D gene is possibly TRBD1 (6 bases). V was trimmed by 6 bases and J by 8 bases, leaving 28 bases between them. The germline V gene has CDR1 MNHEY and CDR2 SMNVEV (reference sequence). There are 17 residues in the CDR3.

The gene calls are TRBV7-2 and TRBJ1-1; 10 positions agree with TRBD1. Germline V gives CDR1 SGHTA, CDR2 FQGNSA. This CDR3 has 13 amino acids. V was clipped by 6 bases and J by 10 bases; unmatched bases: 8. The CDR3 sequence is CASRRQGALVAFF. The CDR3 DNA reads as TGTGCCAGCAGACGACAGGGGGCGCTGGTAGCTTTCTTT.

The CDR3 coding sequence is TGCAGCGCTTGGGCAGGGCTCACTGAAGCTTTCTTT. It encodes CSAWAGLTEAFF. V and J are TRBV29-1 and TRBJ1-1, with a weak D call TRBD1 (5 bases). V was pared by 7 bases and J by 4 bases, with 13 bases between. CDR3 length: 12 residues. Germline V lookup: CDR1 SQVTM, CDR2 ANQGSEA. The full variable domain, completed using reference TRBV29-1 and TRBJ1-1, is SAVISQKPSRDICQRGTSLTIQCQVDSQVTMMFWYRQQPGQSLTLIATANQGSEATYESGFVIDKFPISRPNLTFSTLTVSNMSPEDSSIYLCSAWAGLTEAFFGQGTRLTVV.

There are a few counts of this clone. The rearrangement uses TRBV6-5 and TRBJ2-2; 9 bases are shared with TRBD2. CDR1 and CDR2 (germline): MNHEY, SVGAGI. This CDR3 has 14 amino acids. After removal of 5 bases from V and 3 bases from J, the junction contained 1 base not matched to a gene. The chain's CDR3 is CASSRLADTGELFF. In DNA, the CDR3 is TGTGCCAGCAGTCGACTAGCGGACACCGGGGAGCTGTTTTTT.

This chain connects TRBV11-1 to TRBJ2-7, with 9 bases fitting TRBD2. The CDR3 has 15 residues. Trimming took 0 bases from V and 6 from J; bases not matched to a gene: 6. CDR1 is SGHAT, CDR2 FQDESV, per germline (reference sequence). CDR3 bases: TGTGCCAGCAGCTTAGCGCGGCTAGCGGGGTTCGAGCAGTACTTC. Protein: CASSLARLAGFEQYF.

The rearrangement links TRBV5-4 to TRBJ1-1, with TRBD1 matching 7 bases. Germline V gene data show CDR1 as SGHNT and CDR2 as YYREEE (reference sequence). The CDR3 runs to 15 residues. Unmatched junction bases numbered 3, after V lost 0 bases and J lost 1 base. The CDR3 DNA sequence: TGTGCCAGCAGCTTGGTCAGGGACAGGAACACTGAAGCTTTCTTT. Amino acid sequence: CASSLVRDRNTEAFF.

The CDR3 nucleotides read TGTGCCATCAGTGAGTCTAACAATGAGCAGTTCTTC. It encodes CAISESNNEQFF. The rearrangement links TRBV10-3 to TRBJ2-1; no definite D call. CDR1 is ENHRY and CDR2 is SYGVKD in the germline V gene. CDR3 size: 12 residues. V lost 0 bases and J lost 5, with 2 bases in between.